These T cell receptor beta chains were read from a single sample in a study of human T cells and chemical hapten exposure. Via MiXCR, TCRdb re-called the RACE reads, giving one row per CDR3 protein. The table shows 65,000 to 90,000 distinct CDR3 sequences, with around 7% occurring only once. The sequences come from whole blood, collected in connection with sensitization to the hapten diphenylcyclopropenone (DPC). All receptors come from a woman under 40 with alopecia areata. Some clones in this sample may be carry-over from other donors' samples. Each CDR3 is given without its conserved first and last residue.

>TRBJ1-2|TRBV6-5
ASSWVAGGNYGYT
>TRBJ1-2|TRBV7-8
ASSTNRGGNYGYT
>TRBJ2-3|TRBV5-4
ASSLSRGGGTDTQY
>TRBJ2-3|TRBV12-3/TRBV12-4
ASRGGLAETDTQY
>TRBJ2-3|TRBV2
ASGTYTDTQY
>TRBJ2-4|TRBV5-1
ASSPKSNSKNIQY
>TRBJ2-1|TRBV18
ASSPPDRLAVNEQF
>TRBJ1-1|TRBV18
ASSPRTGSTEAF
>TRBJ2-7|TRBV4-1
ASSQDRGTGNYEQY
>TRBJ2-1|TRBV2
ASSSTQGMLNEQF
>TRBJ1-1|TRBV20-1
SAVDPVQGNTEAF
>TRBJ1-2|TRBV3-1
ASSQRGRVGYT
>TRBJ2-3|TRBV11-1
ASSLDPGLRTDTQY
>TRBJ1-1|TRBV29-1
SVCVGLGTEAF
>TRBJ2-6|TRBV21-1
ASSKARGGTGSGANVLT
>TRBJ2-7|TRBV5-4
ASSFQTGVVQY
>TRBJ2-1|TRBV5-1
ASSFTGGNEQF
>TRBJ2-7|TRBV3-1
ASSPGTGYLYEQY
>TRBJ1-1|TRBV6-5
ASSYRTEAF
>TRBJ1-1|TRBV12-3/TRBV12-4
ASSTTGRWDTEAF
>TRBJ1-5|TRBV19
ASSIERARQPQH
>TRBJ2-7|TRBV19
ASRPGLGAVYEQY
>TRBJ1-4|TRBV30
AWNKGQSNEKLF
>TRBJ2-7|TRBV27
ASSSLSVGTTLYEQY
>TRBJ1-1|TRBV2
ASSEALVGGLTEAF
>TRBJ1-6|TRBV6-5
ASSYPRGGGRNSPLH
>TRBJ1-3|TRBV7-2
ASSLQGGLSGNTIY
>TRBJ1-5|TRBV29-1
SVEEGQGVQH
>TRBJ2-7|TRBV3-1
ASSQDSSAEQY
>TRBJ1-6|TRBV9
ASSVAGTADSPLH
>TRBJ2-4|TRBV6-6
ASSYSIAKNIQY
>TRBJ1-5|TRBV20-1
SARGEWAGGASPQH
>TRBJ1-2|TRBV20-1
SARSRAVRLNYGYT
>TRBJ2-1|TRBV11-3
ASSPREGRAYNEQF
>TRBJ1-5|TRBV19
ASSIDQGTGNQPQH
>TRBJ2-7|TRBV20-1
SARVIPTSGRAYEQY
>TRBJ1-2|TRBV12-3/TRBV12-4
ASTRERSYGYT
>TRBJ1-6|TRBV11-2
ASSLESGFNSPLH
>TRBJ2-1|TRBV6-5
ASWIGPYNEQF
>TRBJ2-3|TRBV7-9
ASSLDPGQGTDTQY
>TRBJ2-5|TRBV6-1
ASRDGLANQETQY
>TRBJ1-2|TRBV4-2
ASSQGFLGDGYT
>TRBJ1-5|TRBV6-2/TRBV6-3
ASSRDIYQPQH
>TRBJ2-7|TRBV6-5
ASIPRDGVRSGVDYEQY
>TRBJ2-2|TRBV6-5
ASSQPGLAGGPWAGELF
>TRBJ1-4|TRBV28
ASSSPGGEKLF
>TRBJ2-2|TRBV9
ASSKQGQAKTGELF
>TRBJ1-4|TRBV2
ASSDPATNEKLF
>TRBJ1-1|TRBV20-1
SARWSVVNTEAF
>TRBJ1-1|TRBV7-9
ASSFRTGRLRNTEAF
>TRBJ1-4|TRBV20-1
SAVGGPTNEKLF